A single sample is the source of the 24 T cell receptor beta chains below, sequenced in a study of blood T cells in healthy people across ages. Combining a sample-barcoded 5' primer with a J-beta primer mix, a second PCR ran for 7 to 11 cycles. MiXCR, run by TCRdb on the 5' RACE reads, gives a single entry per CDR3 protein. The data contain approximately 730,000 distinct CDR3 sequences, 43% of them singletons. Material for sequencing was blood. These receptors all come from a woman aged 60 to 75 in good health.

This clonotype was seen a handful of times. The chain links TRBV6-5 to TRBJ2-2, with D perhaps matching TRBD1 (6 bases). Germline V CDR1 and CDR2: MNHEY, SVGAGI. There are 16 residues in the CDR3. V gave up 0 bases and J gave up 7 bases, with 15 bases separating them. The chain's CDR3 is CASSYSMHRVNGELFF. CDR3 nucleotides: TGTGCCAGCAGTTACTCGATGCACAGGGTTAACGGGGAGCTGTTTTTT.

The table lists this clonotype with a few counts. The chain carries TRBV7-2 and TRBJ2-1, with 8 bases aligning to TRBD2. The CDR3 runs 13 residues. V lost 1 base to trimming and J lost 10 bases; unmatched junction nucleotides: 3. CDR1 is SGHTA, CDR2 FQGNSA, per germline. CDR3 sequence reads: CASSLVGGVEQFF. CDR3 nucleotide sequence: TGTGCCAGCAGCTTAGTCGGGGGGGTCGAGCAGTTCTTC.

V gene TRBV4-3 combines with J gene TRBJ2-1; maybe TRBD2 (6 bases). The CDR3 has 14 amino acids. From germline, CDR1 is LGHNA and CDR2 YSLEER. Trimming removed 0 bases from V and 7 bases from J, with 10 bases in between. This CDR3 reads CASSQDRGLNEQFF. CDR3 nucleotides: TGCGCCAGCAGCCAAGATCGGGGACTTAATGAGCAGTTCTTC.

This rearrangement joins TRBV3-1 to TRBJ2-7; D perhaps matches TRBD1 (6 bases). Germline-derived CDR1 and CDR2 are LGHDT and YNNKEL (reference sequence). The CDR3 runs to 14 residues. Trimming shortened V by 0 bases and J by 10 bases, and 16 bases separated the two germline ends. CDR3 in DNA: TGTGCCAGCAGCCAAGACCCCAGGGGAGAGGCCCAGTACTTC. Translation gives CASSQDPRGEAQYF.

The sample holds a few counts of this clonotype. The chain employs TRBV3-1 and TRBJ2-5; TRBD2 matches 11 bases. This CDR3 region has 18 residues. After removal of 4 bases from V and 7 bases from J, the junction contained 17 bases not matched to a gene. Looked up from germline, CDR1 is LGHDT and CDR2 is YNNKEL (reference sequence). The CDR3 loop reads CASSPITGTSGPPGTQYF. The CDR3 DNA reads TGTGCCAGCAGCCCGATAACCGGGACTAGCGGACCACCCGGGACCCAGTACTTC.

J is TRBJ1-5 and V is TRBV5-1; D call uncertain. Germline V gene sequence: CDR1 SGHRS, CDR2 YFSETQ. The CDR3 totals 13 residues. Trimming removed 4 bases at V and 4 bases at J, with 9 bases between. CDR3 residues: CASSTKPNQPQHF. In DNA, the CDR3 is TGCGCCAGCAGCACTAAACCTAATCAGCCCCAGCATTTT.

The gene calls are TRBV3-1 and TRBJ1-4; TRBD1 matches at 7 bases. The trim removed 3 bases at V and 8 bases at J, leaving 15 bases unmatched. Germline loops: CDR1 LGHDT, CDR2 YNNKEL (reference sequence). There are 17 residues in the CDR3. CDR3 in amino acids: CASSHSDRRAGREKLFF. CDR3 sequence (DNA): TGTGCCAGCAGCCACTCGGACAGGCGGGCCGGCCGGGAAAAACTGTTTTTT. Full variable domain (missing parts from reference TRBV3-1 and TRBJ1-4): DTAVSQTPKYLVTQMGNDKSIKCEQNLGHDTMYWYKQDSKKFLKIMFSYNNKELIINETVPNRFSPKSPDKAHLNLHINSLELGDSAVYFCASSHSDRRAGREKLFFGSGTQLSVL.

The rearrangement uses TRBV11-1 and TRBJ1-2, with a possible D match to TRBD1 (5 bases). There are 13 residues in the CDR3. V gave up 2 bases and J gave up 6 bases, with 10 bases separating them. Germline lookup yields CDR1 SGHAT and CDR2 FQDESV (reference sequence). Here the CDR3 DNA reads TGTGCCAGCAGCTTATCCGGGGCGGATGGCTACACCTTC. The encoded protein is CASSLSGADGYTF. Filled out from reference TRBV11-1 and TRBJ1-2, the complete variable domain reads EAEVAQSPRYKITEKSQAVAFWCDPISGHATLYWYRQILGQGPELLVQFQDESVVDDSQLPKDRFSAERLKGVDSTLKIQPAELGDSAMYLCASSLSGADGYTFGSGTRLTVV.

V and J are TRBV25-1 and TRBJ1-4; D unresolved. The CDR3 covers 18 residues. Germline V gene lookup returns CDR1 MGHDK and CDR2 SYGVNS. Trimming took off 2 bases at V and 2 bases at J, with 18 bases between the two ends. CDR3 DNA sequence: TGTGCCAGCAGTGAAGGCTGGGCCCCAGGAGGCACTAATGAAAAACTGTTTTTT. Protein product: CASSEGWAPGGTNEKLFF. Full variable domain (outside the CDR3, taken from reference TRBV25-1 and TRBJ1-4): EADIYQTPRYLVIGTGKKITLECSQTMGHDKMYWYQQDPGMELHLIHYSYGVNSTEKGDLSSESTVSRIRTEHFPLTLESARPSHTSQYLCASSEGWAPGGTNEKLFFGSGTQLSVL.

This chain links TRBV14 with TRBJ1-1; 7 bases are a match to TRBD1. From germline, CDR1 is SGHDN and CDR2 FVKESK. The CDR3 is 13 amino acids. J gave up 3 bases and V 5 bases, and 3 bases lay outside the gene matches. CDR3: CASSYTGDTEAFF. CDR3 coding DNA: TGTGCCAGCAGCTATACAGGGGACACTGAAGCTTTCTTT.

This clonotype was recorded only once. A much larger clonotype is one base distant, so this may be a read error. This chain joins TRBV3-1 and TRBJ2-7; TRBD1 matches at 7 bases. CDR1 LGHDT and CDR2 YNNKEL come from the germline V gene (reference sequence). The CDR3 consists of 13 residues. The CDR3 sequence: CANSQDRDYEQYF. As DNA, the CDR3 is TGTGCCAACAGCCAAGACAGGGACTACGAGCAGTACTTC.

This chain connects TRBV15 to TRBJ2-1; D might be TRBD2 (5 bases). CDR1 and CDR2 (germline): LNHNV, YYDKDF (reference sequence). V was cut by 9 bases and J by 0 bases, with 9 bases left in between. This CDR3 comprises 13 residues. CDR3 region: CATLDSSYNEQFF. In nucleotides, the CDR3 is TGTGCCACTTTGGACTCCTCCTACAATGAGCAGTTCTTC. The full variable domain, in which reference TRBV15 and TRBJ2-1 provide the parts outside the CDR3, is DAMVIQNPRYQVTQFGKPVTLSCSQTLNHNVMYWYQQKSSQAPKLLFHYYDKDFNNEADTPDNFQSRRPNTSFCFLDIRSPGLGDTAMYLCATLDSSYNEQFFGPGTRLTVL.

This clonotype was seen only a few times. The chain combines TRBV15 with TRBJ2-1; 7 bases agree with TRBD2. CDR3 size: 15 residues. The V segment lost 5 bases and the J segment 0 bases; nucleotides outside the gene matches: 4. In germline, CDR1 is LNHNV, CDR2 YYDKDF (reference sequence). The CDR3 bases are TGTGCCACCAGCCTCGAGCGGGGCTCCTACAATGAGCAGTTCTTC. Translated, it gives CATSLERGSYNEQFF.

This clonotype was picked up a small number of times. Written as DNA, the CDR3 is TGCAGTGCAAGAACAGGGGAGGGCTATGGCTACACCTTC. Translating gives CSARTGEGYGYTF. The chain recombines TRBV20-1 with TRBJ1-2, with 7 bases lining up with TRBD1. Trimming cost V 6 bases and J 4 bases; bases outside gene matches: 8. CDR3 length: 13 residues. Germline V gives CDR1 DFQATT, CDR2 SNEGSKA (reference sequence).

This clonotype came up many times. The chain uses TRBV29-1 and TRBJ2-1, with a tentative D call TRBD1 (6 bases). This CDR3 spans 14 amino acids. The ends were cut back, 3 bases at V and 0 bases at J, with 9 bases in the middle. The V gene's germline CDR1 is SQVTM and CDR2 ANQGSEA. The CDR3 DNA follows: TGCAGCGTTGAGAGGGGGAGCTCCTACAATGAGCAGTTCTTC. Its protein product is CSVERGSSYNEQFF.

Notes on this clonotype: A much larger clone sits a single nucleotide away, making a read error possible. This rearrangement joins TRBV20-1 to TRBJ2-7, with 7 bases identical to TRBD1. CDR1 DFQATT and CDR2 SNEGSKA come from the germline V gene (reference sequence). The CDR3 sequence is 14 residues long. The chain's CDR3 is CCARPGTAIYEQYF. The CDR3, as DNA: TGCTGTGCTAGACCAGGGACAGCCATCTACGAGCAGTACTTC.

The CDR3 nucleotides are TGCAGTGCACCGACAGGGATGAACACTGAAGCTTTCTTT. Encoded protein: CSAPTGMNTEAFF. The J gene is TRBJ1-1, the V gene TRBV20-1; the match to TRBD1 covers 7 bases. The CDR3 length is 13 residues. V gave up 6 bases and J gave up 0 bases; unmatched junction bases: 4. CDR1 is DFQATT, CDR2 SNEGSKA, per germline (reference sequence).

The rearrangement uses TRBV2 and TRBJ2-1; possible D gene TRBD1, 5 bases. Germline V gene sequence: CDR1 SNHLY, CDR2 FYNNEI. The germline V and J ends were trimmed by 11 bases and 5 bases, with 16 bases remaining between them. The CDR3 contains 13 residues. Written as DNA, the CDR3 is TGTGCCGGCCAGGGAAGGTGGCACAATGAGCAGTTCTTC. Its protein product is CAGQGRWHNEQFF. The whole variable domain, remainder taken from reference TRBV2 and TRBJ2-1, is EPEVTQTPSHQVTQMGQEVILRCVPISNHLYFYWYRQILGQKVEFLVSFYNNEISEKSEIFDDQFSVERPDGSNFTLKIRSTKLEDSAMYFCAGQGRWHNEQFFGPGTRLTVL.

V gene TRBV5-1 combines with J gene TRBJ2-1, with 8 bases fitting TRBD1. The CDR3 covers 16 residues. Germline CDR1 reads SGHRS; CDR2 reads YFSETQ. The V gene end was trimmed by 1 base and the J gene end by 5 bases; junction bases not matched to a gene: 8. CDR3 in DNA: TGCGCCAGCAGCTTGTTGGGAACAGGGGGTAACAATGAGCAGTTCTTC. Translation gives CASSLLGTGGNNEQFF.

The V call is TRBV7-2, the J call TRBJ2-7; D gene ambiguous. The CDR3 has 13 residues. With 2 bases removed from V and 5 bases from J, the gap between germline ends came to 10 bases. Germline CDR1 and CDR2: SGHTA and FQGNSA. This CDR3 reads CASSLLSGDEQYF. In DNA, the CDR3 is TGTGCCAGCAGCTTACTGAGTGGCGACGAGCAGTACTTC.

This clonotype has a handful of counts. The chain carries TRBV20-1 and TRBJ2-5, with TRBD2 matching over 15 bases. The CDR3 consists of 16 residues. The germline CDR1 and CDR2 sequences are DFQATT and SNEGSKA (reference sequence). The junction had 7 bases not matched to a gene; V was cut back by 4 bases and J by 4 bases. CDR3 sequence: CSAIRTSGGARETQYF. The CDR3 bases are TGCAGTGCTATCAGGACTAGCGGGGGGGCGCGAGAGACCCAGTACTTC.

This chain links TRBV6-1 with TRBJ2-1, with D possibly TRBD2 on 6 matching bases. V dropped 5 bases and J dropped 8 bases, with 19 bases sitting between them. The CDR3 runs 15 residues. Germline V lookup: CDR1 MNHNS, CDR2 SASEGT. CDR3 sequence reads: CASSTRTMPADEQFF. CDR3 nucleotide sequence: TGTGCCAGCAGTACCCGGACTATGCCGGCAGATGAGCAGTTCTTC.

The sample holds a few counts of this clonotype. The chain is built from TRBV4-2 and TRBJ2-2; D is perhaps TRBD1 (5 bases). CDR1 and CDR2 from the germline V gene are LGHNA and YNFKEQ. The V and J ends lost 6 bases and 2 bases respectively, with 10 bases between them. The CDR3 contains 14 residues. The CDR3 sequence: CASRLDTNTGELFF. CDR3 nucleotides: TGTGCCAGCAGACTGGACACTAACACCGGGGAGCTGTTTTTT.

The genes are TRBV7-2 and TRBJ1-2; no definite D call. V lost 3 bases to trimming and J lost 5 bases, with 7 bases between them. Germline loops: CDR1 SGHTA, CDR2 FQGNSA. CDR3 length: 12 amino acids. This chain's CDR3 is CASSFQEYGYTF. The CDR3 region has the DNA TGTGCCAGCAGCTTCCAGGAGTATGGCTACACCTTC.